This T cell receptor beta chain was sequenced during a study of CD8+ T cells in alopecia areata. RNA extraction and reverse transcription yielded cDNA as sequencing template. Sequenced by immunoSEQ multiplex PCR; TCRdb stores in-frame clones only, minus some. The sample includes roughly 150,000 clones, roughly 50% of them seen just once. Germline V gene sequence: CDR1 MNHEY, CDR2 SVGAGI. There are 13 residues in the CDR3. Trimming cost V 2 bases and J 3 bases, with 5 bases left between them. A note on this clone: What it binds is not known.

Cell sorting on a FACSAria was used to separate CD4+ and CD8+ T cells from the PBMCs. Study results and limitations: Sequences from scalp samples also cover resident alphabeta T cells of normal skin. Lesional scalp, notably in alopecia totalis/universalis, had clonality above that of normal scalp.

The rearrangement links TRBV6-5 to TRBJ1-5; no clear D gene. Sequenced sample: CD4+ T cells sorted from blood. The TCR was taken from a human donor in good health. This CDR3 is CASSYRDNQPQHF. DNA for the CDR3: TGTGCCAGCAGTTACAGGGACAATCAGCCCCAGCATTTT.